This T cell receptor (beta chain) was retrieved from a study of CD8 T cells in Susac syndrome. The RNA input was roughly 0.45 to 1 ug, and it was reverse transcribed with random hexamers. TCRdb processed the immunoSEQ multiplex PCR reads anew with MiXCR; each CDR3 protein has one entry. Among 90,000 or so distinct CDR3 sequences listed, 85% to 95% were seen once. The CDR3 has 14 residues. The V gene's germline CDR1 is LNHNV and CDR2 YYDKDF (reference sequence). V lost 4 bases to trimming and J lost 2 bases, with 12 bases between them. Sequenced sample: CD8+ T cells from PBMCs. The origin of this receptor is a human donor in good health. The chain couples TRBV15 to TRBJ2-7; maybe TRBD1 (6 bases). The CDR3 loop reads CATSISGVPYEQYF. CDR3 nucleotides: TGTGCCACCAGCATATCAGGGGTCCCCTACGAGCAGTACTTC. Supplemented by reference TRBV15 and TRBJ2-7, the full variable domain reads DAMVIQNPRYQVTQFGKPVTLSCSQTLNHNVMYWYQQKSSQAPKLLFHYYDKDFNNEADTPDNFQSRRPNTSFCFLDIRSPGLGDTAMYLCATSISGVPYEQYFGPGTRLTVT.